This T cell receptor (beta chain) was identified during a study of T-cell memory formation after mild COVID-19. About the study: Clusters were largely donor specific.

Study results and limitations: Of the contracting clones, CD4+ ones lay mainly in CM and EM, and CD8+ ones in EMRA. Balance between CD4 and CD8 was seen in clones contracting day 15 to 85, and a CD4+ lean was seen in later expanders.

TCRdb passed the 5' RACE reads through MiXCR, listing each CDR3 protein once. This sample has around 250,000 distinct CDR3 sequences, with about a sixth found just once. The germline V gene encodes CDR1 SNHLY and CDR2 FYNNEI. This CDR3 comprises 13 residues. V was trimmed by 8 bases and J by 0 bases, leaving 5 bases between them. Turning to this clonotype: Its antigen is not known.

The chain recombines TRBV2 with TRBJ2-6; D is ambiguous. This TCR came from a man between 18 and 29 years old who had mild COVID-19 (a few samples of this study predate the infection). Cell type and time point are not known. What was sequenced was PBMCs or a T cell subset sorted from them (not recorded which). CDR3 sequence (DNA): TGTGCCAGCTGCAGCTCTGGGGCCAACGTCCTGACTTTC. This translates into CASCSSGANVLTF.